This entry features one T cell receptor (beta chain) sequence. The antigen remains unidentified. This entry comes from a study of vaccination and CD4 T cells after COVID-19. Study information: As a positive control, some control cultures were given a CEFX pool, while others were given an HIV-1 Nef pool or no peptide.

CDR1 is SGHRS, CDR2 YFSETQ, per germline. The V and J ends lost 5 bases and 6 bases, in that order; junction bases with no gene match: 8. The CDR3 spans 15 residues. Sequence data for DNA of cultured CD4+ T cells were generated by the Oncomine TCR Beta short-read assay. Cultures of CD4+ T cells served as the source for extracting genomic DNA. TCRdb re-called the PCR reads through MiXCR, storing one row per CDR3 protein. The table records 7,000 or so distinct CDR3 sequences, roughly two fifths of them present only once. This sample's treatment: roughly 11-day PBMC culture with coronavirus spike peptide pools or control peptides (ViraFEST assay). Harvesting of the unexposed donor's CD4+ T cells predated the COVID-19 pandemic (2011-2018). Per well, some 2.2 million PBMCs were cultured in the presence of around 10 IU/ml IL-2 and around 11 ug/ml peptide pools. As cell numbers allowed, unexposed-donor CD4+ T cells faced SARS-CoV-2 S/N and four cold-coronavirus spikes.

Sequencing was performed on CD4+ T cells from blood, cultured in vitro. This sequence joins TRBV5-1 and TRBJ1-6; the match to TRBD1 covers 7 bases. The TCR was taken from a human donor in good health. The CDR3 reads CASRRQGAGNSPLHF. As DNA, the CDR3 is TGCGCCAGCAGACGACAGGGAGCTGGTAATTCACCCCTCCACTTT.